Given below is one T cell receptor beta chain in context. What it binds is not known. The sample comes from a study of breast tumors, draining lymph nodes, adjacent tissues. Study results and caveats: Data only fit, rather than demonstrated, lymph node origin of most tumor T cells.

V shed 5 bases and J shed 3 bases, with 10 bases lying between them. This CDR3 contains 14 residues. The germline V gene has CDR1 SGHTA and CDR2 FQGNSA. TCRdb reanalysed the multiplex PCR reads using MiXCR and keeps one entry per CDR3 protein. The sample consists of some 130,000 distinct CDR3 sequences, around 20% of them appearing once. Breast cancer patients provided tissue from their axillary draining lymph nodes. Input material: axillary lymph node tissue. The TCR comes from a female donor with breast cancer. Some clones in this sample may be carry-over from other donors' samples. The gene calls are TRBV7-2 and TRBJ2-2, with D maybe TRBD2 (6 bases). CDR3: CASSRDFDTGELFF. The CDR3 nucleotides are TGTGCCAGCAGCAGGGACTTCGACACCGGGGAGCTGTTTTTT.